This passage covers 14 T cell receptor beta chains from one sample sequenced in a study of glioma-infiltrating T cells. The iRepertoire nested amplicon-rescue multiplex PCR amplified TCR alpha and beta CDR3s from RNA. MiXCR, applied by TCRdb to the multiplex PCR reads, yields one record per CDR3 protein. The sample has fewer than 55,000 distinct CDR3 sequences; 20% to 25% are singletons. The sequenced sample was glioma tissue, nonneoplastic brain tissue, or PBMCs (not recorded which). These receptors were taken from a human donor with low-grade glioma or glioblastoma, undergoing nonglioma brain surgery, or in good health (not recorded which).

V usage is TRBV28 and J usage is TRBJ1-1; D gene ambiguous. Per the germline V gene, CDR1 is MDHEN and CDR2 is SYDVKM. CDR3 length: 15 residues. In nucleotides, the CDR3 is TGTGTTAGCAGTTTATTGCCCAGTTATGGGACTGAAGCTTTCTTT. It is translated as CVSSLLPSYGTEAFF.

This chain links TRBV5-5 with TRBJ1-1, with no clear D. In germline, CDR1 is SGHKS, CDR2 YYEKEE (reference sequence). The ends were cut back, 1 base at V and 4 bases at J, with 20 bases in the middle. This CDR3 comprises 17 residues. The chain's CDR3 is CASSLYPLWGSGTEAFF. In nucleotides, the CDR3 is TGTGCCAGCAGCTTGTACCCCCTCTGGGGTTCCGGCACTGAAGCTTTCTTT.

This clonotype was seen ten or more times. This chain connects TRBV19 to TRBJ1-5, with D uncertain. Between the trimmed V and J ends, which lost 5 bases and 5 bases, there was a span of 10 bases. The CDR3 is 13 residues long. In germline, CDR1 is LNHDA, CDR2 SQIVND (reference sequence). The DNA for the CDR3 is TGTGCCAGTAGTGACACCTTTTATCAGCCCCAGCATTTT. It yields the protein CASSDTFYQPQHF. The complete variable domain, with remaining parts taken from reference TRBV19 and TRBJ1-5, reads DGGITQSPKYLFRKEGQNVTLSCEQNLNHDAMYWYRQDPGQGLRLIYYSQIVNDFQKGDIAEGYSVSREKKESFPLTVTSAQKNPTAFYLCASSDTFYQPQHFGDGTRLSIL.

This clonotype was counted a few times. V usage is TRBV5-6 and J usage is TRBJ2-7; 8 positions agree with TRBD1. The CDR3 loop spans 17 amino acids. Germline V gene sequence: CDR1 SGHDT, CDR2 YYEEEE. Germline trimming cut 2 bases from V and 1 base from J; bases unmatched to any gene: 11. The CDR3 coding sequence is TGTGCCAGCAGCTTTTCATGGATCGGACAGGGATCCTACGAGCAGTACTTC. It translates to CASSFSWIGQGSYEQYF.

This clonotype was counted only a few times. This chain uses TRBV2 with TRBJ2-1; 8 bases are shared with TRBD2. The CDR3 length is 15 residues. Germline assignment: CDR1 SNHLY and CDR2 FYNNEI. V trimming: 4 bases; J trimming: 2 bases; junction bases outside the gene matches: 4. The CDR3 here is CASSAAGGPYNEQFF. The CDR3 region has the DNA TGTGCCAGCAGTGCCGCGGGGGGCCCCTACAATGAGCAGTTCTTC. Combining the CDR3 with reference TRBV2 and TRBJ2-1 gives the whole variable domain EPEVTQTPSHQVTQMGQEVILRCVPISNHLYFYWYRQILGQKVEFLVSFYNNEISEKSEIFDDQFSVERPDGSNFTLKIRSTKLEDSAMYFCASSAAGGPYNEQFFGPGTRLTVL.

This clonotype has only a few counts. The chain couples TRBV5-1 to TRBJ2-1, with 9 bases aligning to TRBD2. Germline loops: CDR1 SGHRS, CDR2 YFSETQ. Losses at the gene ends were 4 bases for V and 4 bases for J; bases not matched to a gene: 12. The CDR3 totals 17 residues. CDR3 nucleotides: TGCGCCAGCAGCCCCGCTCGACTGAGCGGGGGGTACAATGAGCAGTTCTTC. Translation: CASSPARLSGGYNEQFF. Complete variable domain (other parts from reference TRBV5-1 and TRBJ2-1): KAGVTQTPRYLIKTRGQQVTLSCSPISGHRSVSWYQQTPGQGLQFLFEYFSETQRNKGNFPGRFSGRQFSNSRSEMNVSTLELGDSALYLCASSPARLSGGYNEQFFGPGTRLTVL.

The table lists this clonotype with many counts. The rearrangement uses TRBV28 and TRBJ2-5, with 8 positions matching TRBD1. The CDR3 contains 16 residues. Germline CDR1 MDHEN, CDR2 SYDVKM. V was clipped by 5 bases and J by 2 bases; unmatched bases: 10. Here the CDR3 DNA reads TGTGCCAGCAGTGACGGGACAGGACGTTCTCAAGAGACCCAGTACTTC. Protein sequence: CASSDGTGRSQETQYF.

There are a few counts of this clonotype. This chain joins TRBV3-1 and TRBJ2-7; TRBD1 matches at 11 bases. This CDR3 contains 15 residues. Germline values: CDR1 LGHDT, CDR2 YNNKEL (reference sequence). V shed 1 base, J shed 5 bases, and the junction held 4 bases outside the gene matches. The CDR3 loop is CASSQGTGGHDEQYF. CDR3 DNA: TGTGCCAGCAGCCAAGGGACAGGGGGCCACGACGAGCAGTACTTC.

The genes are TRBV29-1 and TRBJ2-7; maybe TRBD2 (6 bases). CDR1 is SQVTM and CDR2 is ANQGSEA in the germline V gene. The CDR3 contains 11 residues. Trimming took off 8 bases at V and 5 bases at J, with 13 bases between the two ends. The CDR3 sequence: CSTGTPDEQYF. CDR3 DNA: TGCAGCACCGGGACTCCGGACGAGCAGTACTTC.

This clonotype was detected ten times or more. This chain joins TRBV27 and TRBJ1-1, with TRBD1 as a possible D gene (5 bases). Germline V gene lookup returns CDR1 MNHEY and CDR2 SMNVEV (reference sequence). V lost 4 bases and J lost 3, with 9 bases in between. This CDR3 has 13 residues. CDR3 DNA: TGTGCCAGCAGTTCCCGGGGGGACACTGAAGCTTTCTTT. This encodes CASSSRGDTEAFF.

The chain recombines TRBV2 with TRBJ2-4; D unresolved. Germline V gene sequence: CDR1 SNHLY, CDR2 FYNNEI. This CDR3 region has 14 residues. The V end lost 4 bases, the J end lost 8 bases, and 15 bases lay between the germline ends. In DNA, the CDR3 is TGTGCCAGCAGTGGAGAAGCCCTAAAATACATTCAGTACTTC. This gives the protein CASSGEALKYIQYF.

In its sample, this clonotype was seen many times. The chain joins TRBV7-2 to TRBJ2-5; tentatively, D is TRBD2 (6 bases). The CDR3 has 15 amino acids. CDR1 is SGHTA and CDR2 is FQGNSA in the germline V gene. Trimming took 5 bases from V and 5 from J, leaving 18 bases between them. The CDR3 DNA follows: TGTGCCAGCAGCGCCCGGGGGACGAACGGGGAGACCCAGTACTTC. This encodes CASSARGTNGETQYF.

A single count supports this clonotype. V and J are TRBV27 and TRBJ2-1; D possibly uses TRBD1 or TRBD2 (5 bases each). In germline, CDR1 is MNHEY, CDR2 SMNVEV (reference sequence). Trimming stripped 8 bases from V and 1 base from J, with 15 bases between. The CDR3 runs 15 residues. CDR3 bases: TGTGCCAGCGGCCCCGGGACGCTATCCTACAATGAGCAGTTCTTC. Protein product: CASGPGTLSYNEQFF.

This clonotype was seen at least ten times. This sequence joins TRBV20-1 and TRBJ2-1, with TRBD2 matching 7 bases. Germline CDR1 is DFQATT and CDR2 is SNEGSKA (reference sequence). The CDR3 length is 16 residues. Trimming removed 6 bases from V and 6 bases from J; junction bases left unmatched: 17. The CDR3 region is CSATGVVLADLNEQFF. In DNA form, the CDR3 reads TGCAGTGCCACTGGGGTAGTGCTAGCGGACCTCAATGAGCAGTTCTTC.